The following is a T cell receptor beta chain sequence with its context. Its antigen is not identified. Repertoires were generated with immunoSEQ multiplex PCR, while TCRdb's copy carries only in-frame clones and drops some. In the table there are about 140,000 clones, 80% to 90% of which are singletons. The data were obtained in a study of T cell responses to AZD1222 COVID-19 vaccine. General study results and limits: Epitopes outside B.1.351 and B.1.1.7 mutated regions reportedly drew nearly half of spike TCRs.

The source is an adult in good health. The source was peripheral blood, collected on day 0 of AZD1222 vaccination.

The CDR3 DNA is TGCGCCAGCAGCTCGACAGGGTATACTACCCAAGATACGCAGTATTTT. Translating it yields CASSSTGYTTQDTQYF. This chain connects TRBV5-1 to TRBJ2-3; 7 nucleotides match TRBD1. Germline lookup yields CDR1 SGHRS and CDR2 YFSETQ. V lost 3 bases, J lost 5 bases, and 12 bases stayed unmatched. The CDR3 extends over 16 amino acids.